The present T cell receptor (beta chain) was sequenced within a study of cytomegalovirus exposure and HLA in healthy donors. Trimming removed 3 bases at V and 2 bases at J, with 11 bases between. The CDR3 has 15 residues. Germline V CDR1 and CDR2: SNHLY, FYNNEI. The data were produced by immunoSEQ multiplex PCR, yet TCRdb's version contains in-frame clones alone and is incomplete. The repertoire holds more than 55,000 clones, around 92% seen once, with 0.95% to 1.5% in the top ten. This clonotype originated in a woman aged 18-30 years in good health and CMV-seronegative. The chain has TRBV2 and TRBJ1-3; the D is unclear. Sequenced sample: PBMCs. The CDR3 is CASSDLEVPGNTIYF. The CDR3 coding sequence is TGTGCCAGCAGTGATCTAGAGGTACCTGGAAACACCATATATTTT.